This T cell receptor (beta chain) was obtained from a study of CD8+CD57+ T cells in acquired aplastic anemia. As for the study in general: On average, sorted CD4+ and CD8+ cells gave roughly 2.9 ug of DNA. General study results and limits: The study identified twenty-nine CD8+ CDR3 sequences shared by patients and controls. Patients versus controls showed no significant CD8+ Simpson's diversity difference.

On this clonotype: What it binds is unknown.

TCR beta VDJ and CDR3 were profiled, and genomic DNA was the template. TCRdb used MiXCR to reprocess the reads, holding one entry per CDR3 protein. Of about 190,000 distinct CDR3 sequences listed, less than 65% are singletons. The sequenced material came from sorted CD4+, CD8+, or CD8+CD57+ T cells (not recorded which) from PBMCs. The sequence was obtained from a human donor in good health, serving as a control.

CDR3: CASSPATGQETQYF. Here the CDR3 DNA reads TGTGCCAGCAGCCCGGCCACTGGCCAAGAGACCCAGTACTTC. The chain combines TRBV7-6 with TRBJ2-5; D is undetermined. The length of the CDR3 is 14 residues. The germline gives CDR1 SGHVS, CDR2 FNYEAQ. Trimming removed 5 bases at V and 1 base at J, with 11 bases between.